Listed below are T cell receptor beta chains from one sample, sequenced in a study of shared clonotypes between healthy human individuals. Assay used: immunoSEQ multiplex PCR; TCRdb lists only in-frame clones, some missing. The data hold millions of clones, with approximately 95% observed a single time. The sequenced sample was naive CD4+ T cells sorted from blood. These receptors all come from a man in his late teens or twenties in good health. The CDR3 runs from the conserved cysteine through the conserved F or W. The order of the fields is clone size, V gene, J gene, D gene, CDR3 protein, CDR3 DNA. A D gene is named only where the DNA matches it firmly. The listing skips clone size in some rows; elsewhere it reads once, few, many or a size class.

size: .; V: TRBV7-2; J: TRBJ2-1; D: .; CDR3: CASSLPGISYNEQFF; DNA: TGTGCCAGCAGCTTACCGGGAATCTCCTACAATGAGCAGTTCTTC
size: .; V: TRBV30; J: TRBJ2-4; D: .; CDR3: CAWSVPAGAVNIQYF; DNA: TGTGCCTGGAGTGTACCAGCAGGGGCGGTAAACATTCAGTACTTC
size: .; V: TRBV18; J: TRBJ2-3; D: .; CDR3: CASSPDSGEDTQYF; DNA: TGTGCCAGCTCACCAGACTCGGGGGAAGATACGCAGTATTTT
size: .; V: TRBV2; J: TRBJ2-7; D: .; CDR3: CASSDVLESYEQYF; DNA: TGTGCCAGCAGTGATGTCCTAGAGAGCTACGAGCAGTACTTC
size: once; V: TRBV10-3; J: TRBJ2-4; D: .; CDR3: CAISERGGLAKNIQYF; DNA: TGTGCCATCAGTGAGCGCGGCGGACTAGCCAAAAACATTCAGTACTTC
size: .; V: TRBV18; J: TRBJ2-7; D: TRBD1; CDR3: CASSRGQGAYEQYF; DNA: TGTGCCAGCTCACGCGGACAGGGGGCCTACGAGCAGTACTTC
size: .; V: TRBV18; J: TRBJ1-5; D: .; CDR3: CASSPGLGQPQHF; DNA: TGTGCCAGCTCACCAGGGTTGGGGCAGCCCCAGCATTTT
size: .; V: TRBV5-6; J: TRBJ2-4; D: .; CDR3: CASSLGIPQDPAF; DNA: TGTGCCAGCAGCTTGGGTATTCCACAGGATCCCGCCTTC
size: .; V: TRBV5-1; J: TRBJ2-6; D: .; CDR3: CASSLSGLSGANVLTF; DNA: TGCGCCAGCAGCTTGTCGGGGCTCTCTGGGGCCAACGTCCTGACTTTC
size: .; V: TRBV6-5; J: TRBJ1-2; D: .; CDR3: CASSSPGNGGYTF; DNA: TGTGCCAGCAGCAGCCCGGGCAACGGGGGCTACACCTTC
size: .; V: TRBV27; J: TRBJ2-3; D: .; CDR3: CASSYGGPADTQYF; DNA: TGTGCCAGCAGTTACGGGGGACCCGCAGATACGCAGTATTTT
size: many; V: TRBV6-5; J: TRBJ1-6; D: TRBD1; CDR3: CASSLLRTGNSPLHF; DNA: TGTGCCAGCAGCCTATTAAGGACAGGGAATTCACCCCTCCACTTT
size: .; V: TRBV28; J: TRBJ1-1; D: .; CDR3: CASRFPVNTEAFF; DNA: TGTGCCAGCCGGTTCCCGGTGAACACTGAAGCTTTCTTT
size: once; V: TRBV18; J: TRBJ2-5; D: .; CDR3: CASSSGETQYF; DNA: TGTGCCAGCTCATCCGGAGAGACCCAGTACTTC
size: .; V: TRBV20-1; J: TRBJ2-5; D: .; CDR3: CSARQQETQYF; DNA: TGCAGTGCTAGGCAGCAAGAGACCCAGTACTTC
size: once; V: TRBV7-9; J: TRBJ2-2; D: .; CDR3: CASSLPVNTGELFF; DNA: TGTGCCAGCAGCTTGCCCGTGAACACCGGGGAGCTGTTTTTT
size: .; V: TRBV27; J: TRBJ2-7; D: TRBD2; CDR3: CARLAGGPLTYEQYF; DNA: TGTGCAAGGCTAGCGGGAGGGCCCTTAACCTACGAGCAGTACTTC
size: .; V: TRBV19; J: TRBJ1-5; D: .; CDR3: CASSIMDRENQPQHF; DNA: TGTGCCAGTAGTATTATGGACAGAGAAAATCAGCCCCAGCATTTT
size: .; V: TRBV7-8; J: TRBJ1-5; D: TRBD1; CDR3: CASSRQGGGQPQHF; DNA: TGTGCCAGCAGCCGACAGGGGGGAGGTCAGCCCCAGCATTTT
size: .; V: TRBV5-1; J: TRBJ1-1; D: .; CDR3: CASSFWSDSNTEAFF; DNA: TGCGCCAGCAGCTTTTGGTCAGATTCGAACACTGAAGCTTTCTTT
size: once; V: TRBV30; J: TRBJ2-4; D: TRBD2; CDR3: CAWSVGRRGGASNIQYF; DNA: TGTGCCTGGAGTGTAGGTCGTCGCGGGGGGGCCTCGAACATTCAGTACTTC
size: .; V: TRBV5-1; J: TRBJ2-7; D: .; CDR3: CASSILDSYEQYF; DNA: TGCGCCAGCAGCATACTGGACTCCTACGAGCAGTACTTC
size: .; V: TRBV28; J: TRBJ1-5; D: .; CDR3: CASSLRQISNQPQHF; DNA: TGTGCCAGCAGTTTGCGGCAGATTAGCAATCAGCCCCAGCATTTT
size: .; V: TRBV6-5; J: TRBJ1-4; D: .; CDR3: CASSSSPAVVNEKLFF; DNA: TGTGCCAGCAGTTCCAGTCCTGCTGTCGTTAATGAAAAACTGTTTTTT
size: .; V: TRBV7-7; J: TRBJ2-1; D: .; CDR3: CASSLDSTTEQFF; DNA: TGTGCTAGCAGCTTAGATTCGACCACAGAGCAGTTCTTC
size: .; V: TRBV5-1; J: TRBJ2-3; D: TRBD2; CDR3: CASSPRTSGSTDTQYF; DNA: TGCGCCAGCAGCCCCCGGACTAGCGGGAGTACAGATACGCAGTATTTT